The 30 T cell receptor beta chains listed next were all sequenced from one sample in a study of cytomegalovirus exposure and HLA in healthy donors. PCR employed 60 Vbeta and 13 Jbeta primers. The protocol was immunoSEQ multiplex PCR, while the TCRdb copy is restricted to in-frame clones and leaves out a portion. The table for this sample gives approximately 100,000 clones. Sequencing input: PBMCs. Receptors originate from a man aged 45-60 years in good health and CMV-seronegative.

V and J are TRBV19 and TRBJ1-4; D remains ambiguous. The CDR3 has 17 amino acids. Germline V gene lookup returns CDR1 LNHDA and CDR2 SQIVND (reference sequence). V was trimmed by 5 bases and J by 8 bases, leaving 24 bases between them. The CDR3 sequence is CASSALGSEGLKEKLFF. The CDR3 bases are TGTGCCAGTAGTGCGTTAGGATCCGAGGGCTTGAAAGAAAAACTGTTTTTT.

V is TRBV27 and J is TRBJ2-4, with D maybe TRBD1 (6 bases). Deletions cut 6 bases from V and 2 bases from J, with 14 bases between. This CDR3 is 15 amino acids long. Looked up from germline, CDR1 is MNHEY and CDR2 is SMNVEV (reference sequence). The CDR3 coding sequence is TGTGCCAGCAGGTTGGGGGCAGGGTCCAAAAACATTCAGTACTTC. As protein: CASRLGAGSKNIQYF.

The chain links TRBV7-2 to TRBJ2-2, with D tentatively TRBD1 (7 bases). V lost 1 base and J 6 bases, leaving 18 bases between the germline ends. Germline-derived CDR1 and CDR2 are SGHTA and FQGNSA. The CDR3 totals 17 residues. CDR3 sequence: CASSLEDRALAAGELFF. CDR3 sequence (DNA): TGTGCCAGCAGCTTAGAAGACAGGGCCTTAGCGGCCGGGGAGCTGTTTTTT.

V usage is TRBV5-4 and J usage is TRBJ1-1; 7 positions agree with TRBD1. Losses at the gene ends were 9 bases for V and 4 bases for J; bases not matched to a gene: 18. The CDR3 runs to 16 residues. Germline V gene lookup returns CDR1 SGHNT and CDR2 YYREEE (reference sequence). The CDR3 bases are TGTGCCACACAACCGGGACAGCCTTCGCCCGGCACTGAAGCTTTCTTT. Translation gives CATQPGQPSPGTEAFF.

V is TRBV29-1 and J is TRBJ1-2, with D perhaps matching TRBD1 (5 bases). The CDR3 is 17 residues long. V was clipped by 0 bases and J by 5 bases, with 22 bases between them. Per germline, CDR1 SQVTM and CDR2 ANQGSEA. The CDR3 DNA follows: TGCAGCGTTGAAGAGGTACGCCAGGGAGGGAGCGGTTATGGCTACACCTTC. This translates into CSVEEVRQGGSGYGYTF.

The chain couples TRBV4-3 to TRBJ2-7; 7 bases map to TRBD2. Germline loops: CDR1 LGHNA, CDR2 YSLEER. The CDR3 length is 14 residues. V gave up 1 base and J gave up 5 bases; unmatched junction bases: 5. CDR3 loop: CASSQAGGSHEQYF. For the CDR3, the DNA is TGCGCCAGCAGCCAAGCCGGGGGGTCCCACGAGCAGTACTTC.

The chain links TRBV19 to TRBJ2-5; D might be TRBD2 (6 bases). Trimming cost V 8 bases and J 9 bases, with 28 bases left between them. CDR1 is LNHDA and CDR2 is SQIVND in the germline V gene (reference sequence). There are 16 residues in the CDR3. The CDR3 sequence: CASSREFARASEAQYF. Written as DNA, the CDR3 is TGTGCCAGTTCCCGGGAGTTTGCCAGGGCTAGTGAGGCCCAGTACTTC.

This chain links TRBV30 with TRBJ1-6; 9 bases match TRBD1. CDR1 is GTSNPN and CDR2 is SVGIG in the germline V gene (reference sequence). This CDR3 contains 14 residues. V lost 2 bases to trimming and J lost 7 bases; unmatched junction nucleotides: 3. The CDR3: CAWSSGTGNSPLHF. DNA for the CDR3: TGTGCCTGGAGTTCCGGGACAGGGAATTCACCCCTCCACTTT.

The CDR3 spells CATRRGTVNTEAFF. As DNA, the CDR3 is TGTGCCACCCGAAGGGGGACAGTGAACACTGAAGCTTTCTTT. The chain uses TRBV19 and TRBJ1-1; 7 bases map to TRBD1. The J segment lost 0 bases and the V segment lost 10 bases, leaving 8 bases of the junction unmatched. The CDR3 contains 14 residues. The V gene's germline CDR1 is LNHDA and CDR2 SQIVND (reference sequence).

The chain is built from TRBV5-1 and TRBJ1-2; a weak D match, TRBD1 (5 bases). The germline gives CDR1 SGHRS, CDR2 YFSETQ. With 5 bases removed from V and 5 bases from J, the gap between germline ends came to 19 bases. The CDR3 loop spans 15 amino acids. The CDR3 sequence is CASSPELTDLYGYTF. CDR3 DNA: TGCGCCAGCAGTCCGGAATTGACAGATTTATATGGCTACACCTTC.

This chain uses TRBV10-3 with TRBJ2-5; the D gene is possibly TRBD1 (6 bases). The ends were cut back, 2 bases at V and 2 bases at J, with 6 bases in the middle. Germline lookup yields CDR1 ENHRY and CDR2 SYGVKD. The CDR3 has 13 residues. The CDR3 nucleotides read TGTGCCATCAGTGAGACAGGGCAAGAGACCCAGTACTTC. Amino acid sequence: CAISETGQETQYF.

The chain uses TRBV29-1 and TRBJ2-1; 9 nucleotides match TRBD2. The CDR3 length is 13 residues. V lost 6 bases, J lost 7 bases, and 7 bases stayed unmatched. The germline V gene encodes CDR1 SQVTM and CDR2 ANQGSEA. The DNA for the CDR3 is TGCAGCGTACAAGCGGGAGGTCCAAATGAGCAGTTCTTC. Its translation: CSVQAGGPNEQFF.

This chain uses TRBV7-8 with TRBJ2-1, with D uncertain. The germline CDR1 and CDR2 sequences are SGHVS and FQNEAQ. V lost 2 bases to trimming and J lost 6 bases, with 11 bases between them. The CDR3 spans 14 residues. The CDR3 is CASSLSWLINEQFF. The DNA for the CDR3 is TGTGCCAGCAGCTTATCATGGCTTATCAATGAGCAGTTCTTC.

As regards this clone: The junction departs from the called germline gene at one end, perhaps through a read error. The chain employs TRBV7-9 and TRBJ1-5, with D possibly TRBD1 on 6 matching bases. The CDR3 extends over 15 amino acids. Germline assignment: CDR1 SEHNR and CDR2 FQNEAQ (reference sequence). The CDR3: CASSLAGGRDQPQHF. Here the CDR3 DNA reads TGTGCCAGCAGCCTAGCCGGGGGGCGCGATCAGCCCCAGCATTTT.

In DNA, the CDR3 is TGTGCCAGCAGCGGGACAGGGAGGGTAAACTATGGCTACACCTTC. Its translation: CASSGTGRVNYGYTF. The V gene is TRBV6-1, the J gene TRBJ1-2, with 9 bases matching TRBD1. From germline, CDR1 is MNHNS and CDR2 SASEGT. With 6 bases clipped from V and 2 bases from J, the junction kept 7 bases outside the gene matches. The CDR3 length is 15 residues.

The gene calls are TRBV5-5 and TRBJ2-5, with 8 bases aligning to TRBD2. The germline CDR1 and CDR2 sequences are SGHKS and YYEKEE (reference sequence). The ends lost 1 base at V and 7 bases at J; junction bases unmatched: 6. CDR3 size: 14 residues. The CDR3 region is CASSLLGLEATQYF. The CDR3 DNA reads as TGTGCCAGCAGCTTGTTGGGACTAGAAGCGACCCAGTACTTC.

V gene TRBV6-6 combines with J gene TRBJ1-3; D is unresolved. V dropped 4 bases and J dropped 1 base, with 8 bases sitting between them. From germline, CDR1 is MNHNY and CDR2 SVGAGI (reference sequence). CDR3 length: 14 amino acids. The CDR3 loop is CASSSSESGNTIYF. CDR3 DNA: TGTGCCAGCAGTTCGTCAGAATCTGGAAACACCATATATTTT.

V and J are TRBV30 and TRBJ2-1; 8 nucleotides align to TRBD2. The CDR3 contains 15 residues. Germline lookup yields CDR1 GTSNPN and CDR2 SVGIG (reference sequence). V lost 4 bases and J lost 4; bases outside the gene matches: 9. CDR3 DNA sequence: TGTGCCTGGAACCACCGGGGGGGCTCTTACAATGAGCAGTTCTTC. Its protein is CAWNHRGGSYNEQFF.

This chain links TRBV28 with TRBJ2-7; TRBD1 might be the D (6 bases). V shed 1 base and J shed 4 bases, with 14 bases lying between them. CDR1 is MDHEN and CDR2 is SYDVKM in the germline V gene. The CDR3 spans 15 residues. The CDR3 here is CASSLSRPGAYEQYF. CDR3 DNA: TGTGCCAGCAGTTTATCCCGCCCAGGGGCGTACGAGCAGTACTTC.

The chain uses TRBV7-9 and TRBJ2-7, with a tentative D call TRBD1 (6 bases). This CDR3 has 13 amino acids. Per germline, CDR1 SEHNR and CDR2 FQNEAQ (reference sequence). The V end lost 5 bases, the J end lost 2 bases, and 10 bases lay between the germline ends. CDR3 amino acids: CASSDDRPYEQYF. CDR3 nucleotides: TGTGCCAGCAGCGACGACAGGCCCTACGAGCAGTACTTC.

The chain has TRBV4-3 and TRBJ2-3, with D possibly matching TRBD2 (6 bases). Between the trimmed V and J ends, which lost 4 bases and 2 bases, there was a span of 19 bases. The length of the CDR3 is 17 residues. Germline V CDR1 and CDR2: LGHNA, YSLEER. In DNA form, the CDR3 reads TGCGCCAGCAGCCGCGGGGAAGAGGGTCTCTACACAGATACGCAGTATTTT. Translation gives CASSRGEEGLYTDTQYF.

The genes are TRBV4-3 and TRBJ1-2, with 7 bases aligning to TRBD1. J gave up 4 bases and V 5 bases, and 4 bases lay outside the gene matches. The CDR3 runs to 13 residues. Germline V CDR1 and CDR2: LGHNA, YSLEER. The CDR3 DNA reads as TGCGCCAGCAGCTTCGGGACAGCCTATGGCTACACCTTC. Its protein is CASSFGTAYGYTF.

The V call is TRBV28, the J call TRBJ2-5; possible D gene TRBD2, 6 bases. The length of the CDR3 is 14 residues. The germline V gene has CDR1 MDHEN and CDR2 SYDVKM. Trimming took off 6 bases at V and 5 bases at J, with 16 bases between the two ends. The CDR3 DNA follows: TGTGCCAGCAGCCCCAGTCCAGGAGGGGAGACCCAGTACTTC. As protein: CASSPSPGGETQYF.

The chain links TRBV18 to TRBJ1-2, with no clear D. Germline V CDR1 and CDR2: KGHSH, LQKENI. The CDR3 is 16 amino acids. V shed 0 bases and J shed 8 bases, with 19 bases lying between them. The CDR3 DNA follows: TGTGCCAGCTCACCACCGAACTTTCGGGGTGTCGGCGGCTACACCTTC. Protein product: CASSPPNFRGVGGYTF.

This chain uses TRBV5-1 with TRBJ2-3; 9 bases match TRBD2. The length of the CDR3 is 16 residues. V was clipped by 0 bases and J by 0 bases; unmatched bases: 2. Germline-derived CDR1 and CDR2 are SGHRS and YFSETQ. This CDR3 reads CASSLGSGGSTDTQYF. The CDR3 bases are TGCGCCAGCAGCTTGGGTAGCGGGGGTAGCACAGATACGCAGTATTTT. Supplemented by reference TRBV5-1 and TRBJ2-3, the full variable domain reads KAGVTQTPRYLIKTRGQQVTLSCSPISGHRSVSWYQQTPGQGLQFLFEYFSETQRNKGNFPGRFSGRQFSNSRSEMNVSTLELGDSALYLCASSLGSGGSTDTQYFGPGTRLTVL.

The V gene is TRBV9, the J gene TRBJ2-1; D is unclear. This CDR3 comprises 13 residues. The V gene lost 0 bases and the J gene lost 3 bases, with 4 bases spanning the gap. Germline-derived CDR1 and CDR2 are SGDLS and YYNGEE. CDR3 DNA: TGTGCCAGCAGCGTAGACAGCTACAATGAGCAGTTCTTC. Protein sequence: CASSVDSYNEQFF.

The rearrangement links TRBV5-6 to TRBJ2-1; D not resolved. Germline CDR1 and CDR2: SGHDT and YYEEEE. The CDR3 consists of 16 residues. Trimming took off 1 base at V and 8 bases at J, with 19 bases between the two ends. CDR3 protein: CASSLLVQVSWDEQFF. In nucleotides, the CDR3 is TGTGCCAGCAGCTTGTTAGTCCAGGTGTCCTGGGATGAGCAGTTCTTC.

The chain links TRBV6-1 to TRBJ2-7, with D hard to call. Trimming removed 5 bases at V and 5 bases at J, with 10 bases between. From germline, CDR1 is MNHNS and CDR2 SASEGT. The CDR3 runs to 12 residues. This chain's CDR3 is CASSSRIHEQYF. DNA of the CDR3: TGTGCCAGCAGTTCCAGGATTCACGAGCAGTACTTC.

This chain uses TRBV7-2 with TRBJ2-1; D is ambiguous. The CDR3 extends over 15 amino acids. V lost 2 bases, J lost 4 bases, and 12 bases lay in between. Germline loops: CDR1 SGHTA, CDR2 FQGNSA. CDR3 protein: CASSLMLRIYNEQFF. Written as DNA, the CDR3 is TGTGCCAGCAGCTTAATGCTCAGGATTTACAATGAGCAGTTCTTC. The full variable domain, its missing parts supplied by reference TRBV7-2 and TRBJ2-1, is GAGVSQSPSNKVTEKGKDVELRCDPISGHTALYWYRQSLGQGLEFLIYFQGNSAPDKSGLPSDRFSAERTGGSVSTLTIQRTQQEDSAVYLCASSLMLRIYNEQFFGPGTRLTVL.

The CDR3 nucleotides are TGTGCCAGCAAAAAACCGGGGAACTATGGCTACACCTTC. Amino acids: CASKKPGNYGYTF. The gene calls are TRBV6-5 and TRBJ1-2; no firm D call. This CDR3 has 13 amino acids. V lost 7 bases and J lost 2, with 11 bases in between. Germline CDR1 is MNHEY and CDR2 is SVGAGI.